The clone carrying this TCR beta chain was found many times. What it recognizes is unknown. A 5'RACE template-switching step, the method used to make TCR cDNA, added a universal primer site and UMIs. TCRdb reprocessed the 5' RACE reads with MiXCR, giving one entry per CDR3 protein. The sample lists about 160,000 distinct CDR3 sequences; more than 5.5% were seen once. V shed 8 bases and J shed 5 bases, with 13 bases lying between them. Germline V gene data show CDR1 as LNHDA and CDR2 as SQIVND (reference sequence). The CDR3 covers 13 residues. These data come from a study of T cells after yellow fever vaccination. As for the study in general: SMART-Seq v4 Ultra Low Input handled preparation of low-cell-number fractions. Study-wide points: Bulk-population clonotypes that are abundant could appear as contaminants in FACS-sorted repertoires.

The sample consisted of CD4+ T cells sorted from PBMCs, taken 5 to 6 days after the first yellow fever vaccination. The V and J genes are TRBV19 and TRBJ2-1; TRBD1 might be the D (5 bases). This clonotype was sampled from a man aged 18 to 30 who received the YFV17D yellow fever vaccine. The CDR3 here is CASGVWGDNEQFF. The CDR3 DNA reads as TGTGCCAGTGGGGTGTGGGGCGACAATGAGCAGTTCTTC.